This entry is about one T cell receptor (beta chain). CDR3 length: 16 residues. CDR1 and CDR2 (germline): MGHRA, YSYEKL. With V trimmed by 0 bases and J by 8 bases, 8 bases remained unmatched. The record originates from a study of T cell responses to AZD1222 COVID-19 vaccine. Measured with immunoSEQ multiplex PCR; TCRdb has only the in-frame clones, and not every one. Of 130,000 or so clones detected, 89% appear once; the ten largest clones hold approximately 3.1%. V usage is TRBV4-1 and J usage is TRBJ2-1; 9 nucleotides line up with TRBD2. Sequencing was performed on peripheral blood, taken on day 0 of AZD1222 vaccination. The TCR sequence derives from an adult in good health. Here the CDR3 DNA reads TGCGCCAGCAGCCAAGATCTGGGCGGGGGGGACTATGAGCAGTTCTTC. As protein: CASSQDLGGGDYEQFF.